The 22 T cell receptor beta chains below come from one sample, sequenced in a study of shared T cell receptors in the human thymus. Only in-frame clones appear in the TCRdb table, and some are missing; sequencing was by immunoSEQ multiplex PCR. The sample carries approximately 760,000 clones, over 75% recorded once. The data were also submitted as part of a second study, on human thymus T cells.

The sequenced sample consisted of thymocytes. The receptors here all came from a girl in the first two years of life with a congenital heart defect.

The chain joins TRBV7-9 to TRBJ1-2; D uncertain. This CDR3 has 13 residues. Germline V gene data show CDR1 as SEHNR and CDR2 as FQNEAQ (reference sequence). V dropped 5 bases and J dropped 8 bases, with 15 bases sitting between them. The CDR3, as DNA: TGTGCCAGCAGCCCGGGTGAGAGGCGGGGCTACACCTTC. It translates to CASSPGERRGYTF.

V is TRBV10-2 and J is TRBJ2-6, with 10 bases that match TRBD1. Germline V gene lookup returns CDR1 WSHSY and CDR2 SAAADI. Losses at the gene ends were 6 bases for V and 3 bases for J; bases not matched to a gene: 8. The length of the CDR3 is 17 residues. In DNA form, the CDR3 reads TGCGCCAGCAGACCCGACAGGGGGCGCTTTGGGGCCAACGTCCTGACTTTC. Its translation is CASRPDRGRFGANVLTF.

A single count supports this clone. The chain employs TRBV25-1 and TRBJ2-5, with 8 bases identical to TRBD2. The DNA matches TRBJ2-7 better at its end, which makes the J call doubtful. CDR1 MGHDK and CDR2 SYGVNS come from the germline V gene. The CDR3 spans 17 residues. As DNA, the CDR3 is TGTGCCAGCAGTGGACGCAGGGATAGCGGGGATTCCTACGAGCAGTACTTC. It encodes CASSGRRDSGDSYEQYF.

This clone was observed a few times. This chain links TRBV6-5 with TRBJ2-2, with TRBD2 identical over 7 bases. The CDR3 has 16 residues. Unmatched junction bases numbered 5, after V lost 4 bases and J lost 0 bases. Germline values: CDR1 MNHEY, CDR2 SVGAGI. CDR3 protein: CASSSKRGSNTGELFF. As DNA, the CDR3 is TGTGCCAGCAGTTCAAAGCGGGGCTCGAACACCGGGGAGCTGTTTTTT.

This sequence joins TRBV5-1 and TRBJ1-3, with 7 bases identical to TRBD1. The CDR3 extends over 17 amino acids. Germline loops: CDR1 SGHRS, CDR2 YFSETQ. Trimming removed 0 bases from V and 0 bases from J; junction bases left unmatched: 6. DNA of the CDR3: TGCGCCAGCAGCTTGGATAGGGGGCTAAGCTCTGGAAACACCATATATTTT. It is translated as CASSLDRGLSSGNTIYF.

The chain joins TRBV12-5 to TRBJ1-2, with 7 nucleotides matching TRBD1. The CDR3 has 16 residues. CDR1 and CDR2 from the germline V gene are LGHNT and FRNRAP. The V segment lost 0 bases and the J segment 3 bases; nucleotides outside the gene matches: 7. The CDR3 spells CASGLVIRDRHYGYTF. The CDR3 region has the DNA TGTGCTAGTGGTTTGGTAATCCGGGACAGACACTATGGCTACACCTTC.

This clone was recorded once. V gene TRBV4-1 combines with J gene TRBJ1-2; TRBD1 matches at 7 bases. The trim removed 4 bases at V and 5 bases at J, leaving 13 bases unmatched. Germline lookup yields CDR1 MGHRA and CDR2 YSYEKL. This CDR3 is 16 amino acids long. Here the CDR3 DNA reads TGCGCCAGCAGCCGTTCATCCGACAGGGAGGATTATGGCTACACCTTC. Residues: CASSRSSDREDYGYTF.

The V gene is TRBV6-1, the J gene TRBJ1-5, with D possibly being TRBD1 (5 bases). Germline-derived CDR1 and CDR2 are MNHNS and SASEGT. CDR3 length: 15 residues. Trimming removed 4 bases at V and 0 bases at J, with 10 bases between. The CDR3 sequence: CASSGQLYSNQPQHF. CDR3 nucleotide sequence: TGTGCCAGCAGTGGACAGCTATATAGCAATCAGCCCCAGCATTTT.

V and J are TRBV5-1 and TRBJ1-3; D is undetermined. Trimming pared 0 bases from V and 0 bases from J, leaving 7 bases between. CDR3 length: 15 amino acids. Germline assignment: CDR1 SGHRS and CDR2 YFSETQ. CDR3 residues: CASSLDGSSGNTIYF. The CDR3, as DNA: TGCGCCAGCAGCTTGGACGGTAGCTCTGGAAACACCATATATTTT.

The V gene is TRBV7-9, the J gene TRBJ1-2; no reliable D call. Germline loops: CDR1 SEHNR, CDR2 FQNEAQ (reference sequence). CDR3 size: 12 residues. V was shortened by 1 base and J by 8 bases, with 8 bases between the two germline ends. The CDR3 coding sequence is TGTGCCAGCAGCTTAGGAGGGTGCGGCTACACCTTC. Translating gives CASSLGGCGYTF.

This clone was counted only a few times. The chain carries TRBV6-6 and TRBJ1-6; the match to TRBD1 covers 7 bases. The trim removed 2 bases at V and 11 bases at J, leaving 3 bases unmatched. This CDR3 region has 13 residues. Germline V gene lookup returns CDR1 MNHNY and CDR2 SVGAGI (reference sequence). The CDR3 nucleotides read TGTGCCAGCAGTTACGGACAGGAGACACCCCTCCACTTT. Amino acids: CASSYGQETPLHF.

This chain uses TRBV12-2 with TRBJ2-7; the table gives TRBD1 as D, unverified against the DNA. TRBV12-2 is deemed a pseudogene. This CDR3 is built from 15 residues. The DNA of the CDR3 is TGTGCAAGTCGCTTGGACCGCCCAGACAGGGAAGAGCAGTACTTC. This sequence encodes CASRLDRPDREEQYF.

The V call is TRBV5-1, the J call TRBJ2-1; 9 nucleotides align to TRBD2. V trimming: 2 bases; J trimming: 2 bases; junction bases outside the gene matches: 2. The CDR3 extends over 15 amino acids. Germline lookup yields CDR1 SGHRS and CDR2 YFSETQ. CDR3 in amino acids: CASSLPSGAYNEQFF. CDR3 DNA sequence: TGCGCCAGCAGCTTACCTAGCGGGGCCTACAATGAGCAGTTCTTC.

In its sample, this clone was seen once. The chain links TRBV4-1 to TRBJ2-5; 8 nucleotides match TRBD1. V shed 1 base and J 5 bases; nucleotides not matched to a gene: 15. CDR1 is MGHRA and CDR2 is YSYEKL in the germline V gene. The CDR3 is made up of 18 amino acids. CDR3 loop: CASSQVLVWDRLWETQYF. CDR3 nucleotides: TGCGCCAGCAGCCAAGTTCTTGTTTGGGACAGGCTTTGGGAGACCCAGTACTTC.

The V gene is TRBV5-1, the J gene TRBJ1-2; the match to TRBD1 covers 7 bases. The length of the CDR3 is 15 residues. V shed 3 bases, J shed 3 bases, and the junction held 8 bases outside the gene matches. Germline V gene data show CDR1 as SGHRS and CDR2 as YFSETQ. CDR3 residues: CASSSKGGRHYGYTF. The DNA for the CDR3 is TGCGCCAGCAGCTCCAAAGGGGGCCGCCACTATGGCTACACCTTC.

The chain joins TRBV28 to TRBJ1-2, with TRBD1 identical over 9 bases. J lost 4 bases, V lost 6 bases, and 18 bases had no gene match. Per germline, CDR1 MDHEN and CDR2 SYDVKM. The CDR3 is 18 amino acids. CDR3 in amino acids: CASSSATGTGIPGYGYTF. CDR3 in DNA: TGTGCCAGCAGCTCAGCAACCGGGACAGGGATTCCCGGCTATGGCTACACCTTC.

The chain is built from TRBV2 and TRBJ2-2; TRBD2 matches at 11 bases. With V trimmed by 6 bases and J by 4 bases, 7 bases remained unmatched. Germline-derived CDR1 and CDR2 are SNHLY and FYNNEI. The CDR3 has 16 amino acids. CDR3 bases: TGTGCCAGCAGATATAGCGGGGGGGCCGGCACCGGGGAGCTGTTTTTT. Protein: CASRYSGGAGTGELFF. The full variable domain, its missing parts supplied by reference TRBV2 and TRBJ2-2, is EPEVTQTPSHQVTQMGQEVILRCVPISNHLYFYWYRQILGQKVEFLVSFYNNEISEKSEIFDDQFSVERPDGSNFTLKIRSTKLEDSAMYFCASRYSGGAGTGELFFGEGSRLTVL.

The chain uses TRBV4-1 and TRBJ1-2, with TRBD1 identical over 9 bases. Germline loops: CDR1 MGHRA, CDR2 YSYEKL. This CDR3 comprises 18 residues. V gave up 0 bases and J gave up 3 bases; unmatched junction bases: 11. The DNA for the CDR3 is TGCGCCAGCAGCCAAGATTATTGGGACAGGGCAAGAGACTATGGCTACACCTTC. Its protein is CASSQDYWDRARDYGYTF.

The chain employs TRBV27 and TRBJ1-2; D is perhaps TRBD1 (5 bases). CDR3 size: 15 residues. V dropped 5 bases and J dropped 4 bases, with 17 bases sitting between them. Germline V lookup: CDR1 MNHEY, CDR2 SMNVEV (reference sequence). CDR3 DNA: TGTGCCAGCAGTATAAGGGTAGGACAAGTCTATGGCTACACCTTC. It translates to CASSIRVGQVYGYTF.

The gene calls are TRBV5-1 and TRBJ1-1, with TRBD1 matching over 10 bases. CDR1 is SGHRS and CDR2 is YFSETQ in the germline V gene. This CDR3 region has 15 residues. Trimming cost V 3 bases and J 0 bases; bases outside gene matches: 2. CDR3 DNA sequence: TGCGCCAGCAGCTGGGGACAGGGGATGAACACTGAAGCTTTCTTT. It yields the protein CASSWGQGMNTEAFF.

The chain uses TRBV28 and TRBJ2-5, with D tentatively TRBD2 (5 bases). This CDR3 spans 12 amino acids. Germline V gives CDR1 MDHEN, CDR2 SYDVKM. The ends were cut back, 11 bases at V and 0 bases at J, with 10 bases in the middle. The CDR3 sequence is CAARGHQETQYF. The CDR3 coding sequence is TGTGCCGCTCGCGGGCACCAAGAGACCCAGTACTTC.

This chain uses TRBV5-1 with TRBJ1-2, with TRBD1 as a possible D gene (6 bases). Trimming removed 6 bases at V and 8 bases at J, with 17 bases between. Germline lookup yields CDR1 SGHRS and CDR2 YFSETQ. The CDR3 covers 13 residues. The CDR3 spells CASKDSFNGGYTF. The CDR3, as DNA: TGCGCCAGCAAGGACAGTTTCAATGGGGGCTACACCTTC.